This T cell receptor (beta chain) was sequenced in a study of T cells in Graves' hyperthyroidism and ophthalmopathy (dated by TCRdb to 2018 to 2020). Describing the broader study: Peripheral blood was sampled at the time of initial diagnosis, prior to any treatment. TCR V-J signatures able to tell the groups apart were searched for in a discovery cohort of 90 to 100 patients, of whom 43 had Graves' ophthalmopathy and about 55 had stable Graves' hyperthyroidism. The paper describes TCR Vbeta CDR3 sequencing of 130 to 150 peripheral blood samples, made up of roughly 45 ophthalmopathy patients, some 76 hyperthyroidism patients and about 17 progressor patients. The roughly 91 discovery patients were randomly split 7:3 into training and test sets. In addition, the study compared T-cell repertoires in thyroid tissue and in blood from six Graves' hyperthyroidism patients. Following sampling, methimazole starting at 30 mg daily was given to hyperthyroidism patients, and high-dose intravenous methylprednisolone was given to ophthalmopathy patients. Whether ophthalmopathy could be predicted prospectively was tested in an independent validation cohort made up of 18 to 20 hyperthyroidism patients plus 17 patients who later progressed to ophthalmopathy.

TCR beta CDR3 regions were amplified from RNA transcripts. The first round of RT-PCR for the TCR CDR3 was performed with the HTBI primer set and the Qiagen OneStep RT-PCR kit. The libraries were constructed in a second round of multiplex PCR and then size-selected and purified. Paired-end sequencing of the libraries was performed with 100 bp reads on an Illumina HiSeq2000. The paper's processing steps were these. SOAPnuke was used to process the raw data, throwing out any read that contained adapters or uncalled bases, had a mean Phred below 15, or lacked an exact constant-primer or identifier match. High-quality paired reads were merged with COPE v1.2.5, and unique nucleotide sequences were defined as clonotypes. Clonotypes were aligned to IMGT TRBV, TRBD and TRBJ reference segments using MiTCR v1.1. The analysis was restricted to V-J combinations with a frequency above 0.0001, which together covered 99.2% of the repertoires. A TCS score was defined as the ratio between F50 (clonal expansion) and ExV (chaos), using BLOSUM62-based TCRdist between CDR3 peptides within each V-J. Welch's t-statistics and random forest reduced 500 to 650 V-J features to 10 to 15, which were used in a naive Bayes classifier (R e1071). The public reads were reanalyzed by TCRdb: fastp trimming at Q25, MiXCR alignment, in-frame beta chains only. Each entry merges the rows of one CDR3 protein and shows their most common DNA and genes. These V and J calls originate from TCRdb's pipeline instead of the authors' own analysis. The sample contains approximately 530,000 distinct CDR3 sequences, around 15% of them found a single time. Roughly 18% of the sample goes to the ten largest clones.

Details on this clonotype: What antigen it recognizes has not been identified. The sample holds no much larger clone one base away, and base qualities are not on file.

Taken from the germline V gene, the CDR1 and CDR2 loops are LGHNA and YNFKEQ. The CDR3 numbers 14 residues from cysteine through phenylalanine. The CDR3 DNA has 42 bases and is translated from base 1. Trimming removed 3 bases from V and 1 base from J, leaving 9 bases between the germline ends. What the work shows at the level of the full study, not this receptor alone: In cross-validation, a model built on a 13 V-J signature told ophthalmopathy apart from stable hyperthyroidism with 87.88% sensitivity and around 84% specificity, and in testing the same model reached 80%/75%. Sample size was not statistically predetermined, and investigators were not blinded to group allocation. In validation, the model predicted progression to ophthalmopathy with around 71% sensitivity and around 72% specificity, a median of approximately 6.5 months before onset. Blood samples also contained most of the expanded thyroid clonotypes (frequency above 0.001), which suggests that blood repertoires may reflect thyroid immune responses.

Stable Graves' hyperthyroidism was defined as the absence of progression to ophthalmopathy over 18 months of follow-up. Hyperthyroidism patients were aged 18 to 65 years and newly diagnosed, with disease duration of less than 2 months. Exclusion was applied to patients with uncontrolled infections, other autoimmune diseases, pregnancy or lactation. Diagnoses were established on the basis of clinical symptoms, serum thyroxine and TRAb, thyroid ultrasound, and orbital computed tomography. PBMCs were isolated from about 9 ml of fresh peripheral blood by Ficoll-Paque density gradient centrifugation. Total RNA was extracted using Trizol reagent, and RNA quality was assessed on an Agilent 2100 Bioanalyzer.

Recombination linked TRBV4-2 to TRBJ1-1; perhaps TRBD1 is the D gene, with 6 bases matching. The material sequenced was blood. The TCR was taken from a woman younger than 35 with Graves' hyperthyroidism. The CDR3 region has the sequence CASSHRDTNTEAFF. The DNA sequence is TGTGCCAGCAGCCACCGGGACACGAACACTGAAGCTTTCTTT.